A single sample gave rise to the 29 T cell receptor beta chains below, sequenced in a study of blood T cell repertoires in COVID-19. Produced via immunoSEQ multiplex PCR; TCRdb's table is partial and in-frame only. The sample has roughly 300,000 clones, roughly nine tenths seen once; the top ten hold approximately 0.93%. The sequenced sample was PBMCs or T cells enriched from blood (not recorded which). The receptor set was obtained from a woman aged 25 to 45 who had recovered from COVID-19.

Here the CDR3 DNA reads TGTGCCAGCAGCTTAGGGGCCCTAAGTTCCAGTGGCTACACCTTC. Its translation is CASSLGALSSSGYTF. The chain joins TRBV11-2 to TRBJ1-2; no reliable D call. V dropped 1 base and J dropped 7 bases, with 16 bases sitting between them. CDR1 and CDR2 (germline): SGHAT, FQNNGV. The CDR3 covers 15 residues.

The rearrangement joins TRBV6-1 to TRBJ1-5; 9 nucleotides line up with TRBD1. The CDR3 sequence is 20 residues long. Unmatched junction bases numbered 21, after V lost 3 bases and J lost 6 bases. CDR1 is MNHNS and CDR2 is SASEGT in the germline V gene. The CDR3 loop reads CASSDNTVGQGFGGGQPQHF. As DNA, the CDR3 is TGTGCCAGCAGTGACAATACGGTGGGACAGGGCTTTGGGGGCGGTCAGCCCCAGCATTTT.

The CDR3 nucleotides are TGTGCCAGCAGTCTTGACAGGGGTGAGACCCAGTACTTC. Translated, it gives CASSLDRGETQYF. The chain combines TRBV12-3 or TRBV12-4 with TRBJ2-5; 8 bases match TRBD1. The CDR3 is made up of 13 amino acids. The J segment lost 5 bases and the V segment lost 5 bases, leaving 4 bases of the junction unmatched.

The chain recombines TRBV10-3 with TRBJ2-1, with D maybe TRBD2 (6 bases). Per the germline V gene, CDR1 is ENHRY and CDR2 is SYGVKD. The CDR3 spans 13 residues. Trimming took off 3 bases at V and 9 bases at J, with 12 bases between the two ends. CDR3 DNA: TGTGCCATCAGTGATAGTGGGGACTCTGAGCAGTTCTTC. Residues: CAISDSGDSEQFF.

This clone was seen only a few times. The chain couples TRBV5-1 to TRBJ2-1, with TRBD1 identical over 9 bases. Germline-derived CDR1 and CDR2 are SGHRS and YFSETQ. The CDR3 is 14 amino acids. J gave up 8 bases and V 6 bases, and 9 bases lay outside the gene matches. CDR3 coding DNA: TGCGCCAGCATGGCCGGGACAGGGTACCATGAGCAGTTCTTC. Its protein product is CASMAGTGYHEQFF.

CDR3 amino acids: CASSLGKSGARYSPLHF. CDR3 in DNA: TGTGCCAGCAGCTTAGGAAAATCAGGGGCCCGGTATTCACCCCTCCACTTT. This chain uses TRBV7-8 with TRBJ1-6, with D possibly TRBD1 on 6 matching bases. From germline, CDR1 is SGHVS and CDR2 FQNEAQ. The CDR3 contains 17 residues. V dropped 1 base and J dropped 8 bases, with 18 bases sitting between them.

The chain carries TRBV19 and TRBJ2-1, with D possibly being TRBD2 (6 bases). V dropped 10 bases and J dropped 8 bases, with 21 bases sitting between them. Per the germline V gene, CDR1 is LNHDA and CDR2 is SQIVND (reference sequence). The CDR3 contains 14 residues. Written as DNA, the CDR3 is TGTGCCACAAGTCCTGGAGGGGCGCTTGATGAGCAGTTCTTC. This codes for CATSPGGALDEQFF.

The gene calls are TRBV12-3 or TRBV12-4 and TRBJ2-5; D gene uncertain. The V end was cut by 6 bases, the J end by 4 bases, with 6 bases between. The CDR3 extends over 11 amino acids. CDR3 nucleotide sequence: TGTGCCAGCAGCAGTCGAGAGACCCAGTACTTC. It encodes CASSSRETQYF.

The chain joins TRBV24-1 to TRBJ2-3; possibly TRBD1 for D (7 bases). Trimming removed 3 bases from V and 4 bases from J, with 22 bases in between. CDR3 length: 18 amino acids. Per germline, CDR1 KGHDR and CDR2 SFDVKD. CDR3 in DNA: TGTGCCACCAGTGATCCCGAAAAGGAGGGGGCGGTAGCAGATACGCAGTATTTT. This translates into CATSDPEKEGAVADTQYF.

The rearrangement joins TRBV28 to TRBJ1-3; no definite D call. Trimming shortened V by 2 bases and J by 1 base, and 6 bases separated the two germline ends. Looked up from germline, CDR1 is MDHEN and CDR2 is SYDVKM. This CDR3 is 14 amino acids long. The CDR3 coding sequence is TGTGCCAGCAGTTTAAACTGGTCTGGAAACACCATATATTTT. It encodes CASSLNWSGNTIYF. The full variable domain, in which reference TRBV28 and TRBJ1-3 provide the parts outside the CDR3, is DVKVTQSSRYLVKRTGEKVFLECVQDMDHENMFWYRQDPGLGLRLIYFSYDVKMKEKGDIPEGYSVSREKKERFSLILESASTNQTSMYLCASSLNWSGNTIYFGEGSWLTVV.

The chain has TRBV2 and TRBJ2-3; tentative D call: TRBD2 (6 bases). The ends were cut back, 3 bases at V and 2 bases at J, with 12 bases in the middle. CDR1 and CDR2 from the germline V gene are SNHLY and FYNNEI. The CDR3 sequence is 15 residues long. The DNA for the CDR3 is TGTGCCAGCAGTGATCCCGGGGGTCACACAGATACGCAGTATTTT. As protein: CASSDPGGHTDTQYF.

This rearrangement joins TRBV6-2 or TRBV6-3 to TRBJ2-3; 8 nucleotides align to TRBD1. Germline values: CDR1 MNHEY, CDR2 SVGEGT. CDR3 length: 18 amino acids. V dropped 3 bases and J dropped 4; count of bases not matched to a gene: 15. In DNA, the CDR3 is TGTGCCAGCAGTTATCCCCTACGGACAGGGTTCGGGGCAGATACGCAGTATTTT. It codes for CASSYPLRTGFGADTQYF.

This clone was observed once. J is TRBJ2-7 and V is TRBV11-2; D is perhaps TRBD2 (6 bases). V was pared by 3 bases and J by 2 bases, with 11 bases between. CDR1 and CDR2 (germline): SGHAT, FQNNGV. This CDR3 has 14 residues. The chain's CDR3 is CASSFGREAYEQYF. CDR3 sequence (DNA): TGTGCCAGCAGCTTTGGCAGGGAGGCCTACGAGCAGTACTTC. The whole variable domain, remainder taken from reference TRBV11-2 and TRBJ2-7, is EAGVAQSPRYKIIEKRQSVAFWCNPISGHATLYWYQQILGQGPKLLIQFQNNGVVDDSQLPKDRFSAERLKGVDSTLKIQPAKLEDSAVYLCASSFGREAYEQYFGPGTRLTVT.

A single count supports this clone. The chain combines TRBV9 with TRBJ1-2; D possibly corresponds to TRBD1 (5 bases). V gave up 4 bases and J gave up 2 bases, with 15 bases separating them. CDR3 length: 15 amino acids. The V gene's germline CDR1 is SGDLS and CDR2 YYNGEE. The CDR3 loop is CASSIDSRPNYGYTF. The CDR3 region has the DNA TGTGCCAGCAGCATAGACAGCCGGCCGAACTATGGCTACACCTTC.

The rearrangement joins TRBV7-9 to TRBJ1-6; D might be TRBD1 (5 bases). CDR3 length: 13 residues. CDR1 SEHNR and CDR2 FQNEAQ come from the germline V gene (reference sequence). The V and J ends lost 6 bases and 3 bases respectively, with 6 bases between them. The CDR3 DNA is TGTGCCAGCAGGCAGGGCTATAATTCACCCCTCCACTTT. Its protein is CASRQGYNSPLHF.

The CDR3 nucleotides read TGTGCCAGCAGCTGGGGGGACAGGGGAAACGACTATGGCTACACCTTC. This gives the protein CASSWGDRGNDYGYTF. The chain has TRBV7-8 and TRBJ1-2, with 10 nucleotides matching TRBD1. The CDR3 is 16 amino acids. The ends lost 4 bases at V and 3 bases at J; junction bases unmatched: 8. Germline loops: CDR1 SGHVS, CDR2 FQNEAQ.

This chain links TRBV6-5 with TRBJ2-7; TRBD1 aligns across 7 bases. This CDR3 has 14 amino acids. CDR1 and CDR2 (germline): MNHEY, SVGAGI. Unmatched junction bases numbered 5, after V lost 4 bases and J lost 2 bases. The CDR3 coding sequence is TGTGCCAGCAGTTTACGGACAGGCCCCTACGAGCAGTACTTC. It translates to CASSLRTGPYEQYF.

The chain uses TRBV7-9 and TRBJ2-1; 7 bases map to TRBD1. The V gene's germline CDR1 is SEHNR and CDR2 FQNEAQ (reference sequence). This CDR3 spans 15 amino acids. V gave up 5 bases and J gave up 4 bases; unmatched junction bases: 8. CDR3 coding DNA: TGTGCCAGCAGCCTCCGGGACAGCTCTTACAATGAGCAGTTCTTC. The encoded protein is CASSLRDSSYNEQFF.

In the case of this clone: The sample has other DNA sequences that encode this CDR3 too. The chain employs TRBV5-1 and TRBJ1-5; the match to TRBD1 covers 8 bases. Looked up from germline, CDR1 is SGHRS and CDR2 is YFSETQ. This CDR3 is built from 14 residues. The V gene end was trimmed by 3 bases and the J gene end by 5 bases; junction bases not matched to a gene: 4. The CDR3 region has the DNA TGCGCCAGCAGCTGGACAGGGCGGGATCAGCCCCAGCATTTT. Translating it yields CASSWTGRDQPQHF.

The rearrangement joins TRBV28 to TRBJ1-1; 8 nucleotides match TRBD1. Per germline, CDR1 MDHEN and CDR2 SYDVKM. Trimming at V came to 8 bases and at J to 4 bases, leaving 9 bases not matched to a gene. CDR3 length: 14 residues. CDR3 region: CASEGRTGSTEAFF. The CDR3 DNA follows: TGTGCCAGCGAGGGAAGGACAGGGAGCACTGAAGCTTTCTTT.

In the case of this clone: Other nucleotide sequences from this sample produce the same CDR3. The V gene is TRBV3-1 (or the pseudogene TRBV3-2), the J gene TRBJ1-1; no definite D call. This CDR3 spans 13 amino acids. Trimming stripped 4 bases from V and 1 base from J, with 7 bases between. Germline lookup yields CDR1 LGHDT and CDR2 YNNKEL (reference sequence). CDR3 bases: TGTGCCAGCAGCCTGAGACAGAACACTGAAGCTTTCTTT. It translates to CASSLRQNTEAFF.

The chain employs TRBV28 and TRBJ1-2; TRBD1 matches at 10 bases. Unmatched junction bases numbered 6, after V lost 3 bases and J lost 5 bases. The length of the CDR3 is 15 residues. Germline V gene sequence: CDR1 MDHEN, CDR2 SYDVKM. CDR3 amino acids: CASSFDRDRGYGYTF. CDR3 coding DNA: TGTGCCAGCAGTTTTGACAGGGACAGGGGTTATGGCTACACCTTC.

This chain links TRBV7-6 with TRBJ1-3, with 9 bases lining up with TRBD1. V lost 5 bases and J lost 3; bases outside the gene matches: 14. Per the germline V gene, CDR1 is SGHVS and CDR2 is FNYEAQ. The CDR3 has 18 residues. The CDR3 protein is CASSPHERRQGVGNTIYF. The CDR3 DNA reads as TGTGCCAGCAGCCCCCACGAGAGGAGACAGGGGGTTGGAAACACCATATATTTT.

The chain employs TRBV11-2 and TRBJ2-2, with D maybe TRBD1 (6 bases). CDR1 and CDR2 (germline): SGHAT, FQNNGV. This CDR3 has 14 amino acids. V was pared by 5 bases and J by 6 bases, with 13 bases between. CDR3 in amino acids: CASSTRTVSGELFF. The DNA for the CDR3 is TGTGCCAGCAGCACGCGGACAGTCTCCGGGGAGCTGTTTTTT.

CDR3 DNA: TGTGCCAGCAGCTTGAGTCTAGACGGAACAGGGGGCTATGGCTACACCTTC. Its protein is CASSLSLDGTGGYGYTF. The V and J genes are TRBV5-8 and TRBJ1-2; TRBD1 matches at 8 bases. CDR3 length: 17 residues. Germline trimming cut 1 base from V and 4 bases from J; bases unmatched to any gene: 12. Germline CDR1 and CDR2: SGHTS and YDEGEE.

DNA of the CDR3: TGTGCCACCCAAATTGGACAGGGAGACGAAAAACTGTTTTTT. This sequence encodes CATQIGQGDEKLFF. This chain links TRBV2 with TRBJ1-4, with TRBD1 matching 8 bases. Trimming at V came to 10 bases and at J to 8 bases, leaving 12 bases not matched to a gene. This CDR3 spans 14 amino acids. Per the germline V gene, CDR1 is SNHLY and CDR2 is FYNNEI. Full variable domain (rest looked up from reference TRBV2 and TRBJ1-4): EPEVTQTPSHQVTQMGQEVILRCVPISNHLYFYWYRQILGQKVEFLVSFYNNEISEKSEIFDDQFSVERPDGSNFTLKIRSTKLEDSAMYFCATQIGQGDEKLFFGSGTQLSVL.

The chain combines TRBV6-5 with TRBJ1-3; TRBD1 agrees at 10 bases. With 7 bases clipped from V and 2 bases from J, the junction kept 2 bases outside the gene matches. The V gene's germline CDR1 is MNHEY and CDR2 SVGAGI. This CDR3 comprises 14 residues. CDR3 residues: CASTGQGAGNTIYF. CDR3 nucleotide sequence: TGTGCCAGCACCGGACAGGGGGCTGGAAACACCATATATTTT.

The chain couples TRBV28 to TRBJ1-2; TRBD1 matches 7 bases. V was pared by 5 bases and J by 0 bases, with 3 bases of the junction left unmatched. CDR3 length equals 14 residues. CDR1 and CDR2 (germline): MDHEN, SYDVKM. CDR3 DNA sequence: TGTGCCAGCAGTCAGACAGGGCCTAACTATGGCTACACCTTC. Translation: CASSQTGPNYGYTF.

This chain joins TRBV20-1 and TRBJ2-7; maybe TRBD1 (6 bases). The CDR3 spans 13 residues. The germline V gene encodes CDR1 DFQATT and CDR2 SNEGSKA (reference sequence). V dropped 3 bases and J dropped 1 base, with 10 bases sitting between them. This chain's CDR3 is CSASLTGSYEQYF. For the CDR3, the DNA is TGCAGTGCTAGTTTGACAGGATCCTACGAGCAGTACTTC.